The rows below give T cell receptor beta chains drawn from one sample of a study of CD8 T cells in Susac syndrome. TCRdb redid the calling of the immunoSEQ multiplex PCR reads with MiXCR, one entry per CDR3 protein. The sample has around 130,000 distinct CDR3 sequences; roughly 95% are singletons. Sequencing was carried out using CD4+ T cells from PBMCs. Source of these receptors: a human donor in good health. CDR3s include the opening cysteine and the closing phenylalanine or tryptophan. Some rows mark clone size as missing; the rest say once, few, many or name a class of expanded clone.

. | TRBV2 | 15 | CASSPGHPSSYEQYF
. | TRBV29-1 | 13 | CSVVGTNTGELFF
. | TRBV30 | 13 | CAWKLAGGNEQFF
. | TRBV5-1 | 14 | CASSSERLSYEQYF
once | TRBV5-1 | 15 | CASSLSGVGGETQYF
. | TRBV5-1 | 13 | CASTPGPNEKLFF
few | TRBV25-1 | 12 | CASSLTGNEQYF
once | TRBV29-1 | 13 | CSVDPGGIETQYF
. | TRBV27 | 17 | CASRFLAGTSDYNEQFF
. | TRBV12-3/TRBV12-4 | 15 | CASSLGISYNSPLHF
. | TRBV2 | 14 | CASRLAAPNYEQYF
. | TRBV30 | 11 | CAWSVKVTQYF
. | TRBV19 | 16 | CASSNIGGLPRNEQFF
. | TRBV7-2 | 16 | CASSPNRAFGTDTQYF
. | TRBV3-1 | 15 | CASSPGIAGVNEQFF
. | TRBV27 | 17 | CASSSRQTGSGANVLTF
. | TRBV12-3/TRBV12-4 | 14 | CASRSSGRAYEQYF
. | TRBV20-1 | 15 | CSARAGTSVRDIQYF
. | TRBV12-3/TRBV12-4 | 14 | CASSGAAGTGELFF
. | TRBV29-1 | 11 | CSGGILTEAFF
. | TRBV5-1 | 14 | CASSWMTTTDTQYF
once | TRBV18 | 15 | CASTARQGNNQPQHF
. | TRBV18 | 15 | CASSPIGTGGETQYF
. | TRBV28 | 16 | CASSLPQGAIPYEQYF
. | TRBV15 | 15 | CATSRSGTRTDTQYF
. | TRBV19 | 14 | CASRNYSGTGELFF
. | TRBV19 | 15 | CASSITGGAGETQYF
. | TRBV6-1 | 15 | CASSEDRSNTGELFF
. | TRBV3-1 | 13 | CASSQTSDYGYTF
. | TRBV18 | 14 | CASSPPGQIYEQYF
. | TRBV3-1 | 12 | CASSQSNQPQHF